This T cell receptor (beta chain) appears in the sequencing data of a study of T cell changes during pregnancy in multiple sclerosis. The CDR3 loop spans 14 amino acids. V lost 5 bases and J 2 bases, leaving 11 bases between the germline ends. From germline, CDR1 is SGHTA and CDR2 FQGNSA. TCRdb's table, derived via immunoSEQ multiplex PCR, lists solely in-frame clones and lacks some. Here the sample spans tens of thousands of clones, roughly 92% being singletons. The receptor's source is a female donor in good health, enrolled as a control in a pregnancy study. The sequences come from peripheral blood, collected in the third trimester of pregnancy. The genes are TRBV7-2 and TRBJ2-3, with D maybe TRBD2 (5 bases). CDR3 loop: CASSLDWLTDTQYF. Written as DNA, the CDR3 is TGTGCCAGCAGCCTGGACTGGCTCACAGATACGCAGTATTTT.